The rows below give T cell receptor beta chains drawn from one sample of a study of vaccination and CD4 T cells after COVID-19. Their recognized antigens are unknown. MiXCR, run by TCRdb on the PCR reads, gives a single entry per CDR3 protein. The data hold 5,000 or so distinct CDR3 sequences, with approximately 29% observed a single time. Sequenced here: CD4+ T cells from blood, cultured in vitro, sampled after SARS-CoV-2 vaccination. These receptors were collected from a human donor who had recovered from COVID-19. Each CDR3 is given with its conserved first and last residue. A D gene is named only where the DNA matches it firmly. Where a row states a size, it is once, few, many or the class of an expanded clone; other rows omit it.

abundance | d_gene | j_gene | v_gene | CDR3nt | CDR3aa
few | TRBD2 | TRBJ2-5 | TRBV29-1 | TGCAGCGTTGGCGGGGGGGCTTCCCAAGAGACCCAGTACTTC | CSVGGGASQETQYF
. | . | TRBJ1-5 | TRBV28 | TGTGCCAGCATCGGTTCAGCCAGTTATAGCAATCAGCCCCAGCATTTT | CASIGSASYSNQPQHF
. | TRBD2 | TRBJ2-3 | TRBV6-1 | TGTGCCAGCAAGAATAGCGGGGGGGGCCCGTCGCAGTATTTT | CASKNSGGGPSQYF
few | . | TRBJ2-3 | TRBV29-1 | TGCAGCGTCCGTCGGGGGATGGTAGATACGCAGTATTTT | CSVRRGMVDTQYF
. | . | TRBJ1-6 | TRBV2 | TGTGCCAGCGGTGGACAGTATAATTCACCCCTCCACTTT | CASGGQYNSPLHF
. | TRBD1 | TRBJ1-1 | TRBV28 | TGTGCCAGCAGTTCGCCACAGGGGGCAGGATACACTGAAGCTTTCTTT | CASSSPQGAGYTEAFF
. | . | TRBJ2-5 | TRBV11-2 | TGTGCCAGCAGCTCGTTAATGGCGGGTCAAGAGACCCAGTACTTC | CASSSLMAGQETQYF
medium-sized | . | TRBJ1-2 | TRBV28 | TGTGCCAGCAGGGGCCAGGCGGTCTATGGCTACACCTTC | CASRGQAVYGYTF
. | TRBD1 | TRBJ2-1 | TRBV19 | TGTGCCAGTAGTATTGGGGGCATGGGACAGTGGGACAATGAGCAGTTCTTC | CASSIGGMGQWDNEQFF
few | . | TRBJ2-7 | TRBV20-1 | TGCAGTGCTAGCTCCAGTACAAGCTCTCAGGCGCGGGAGCAGTACTTC | CSASSSTSSQAREQYF
. | TRBD2 | TRBJ2-7 | TRBV6-1 | TGTGCCAGCAGTCAAGGGACTAGCGCGTCTTATTACGAGCAGTACTTC | CASSQGTSASYYEQYF
. | . | TRBJ1-5 | TRBV6-2/TRBV6-3 | TGTGCCAGCAGTTACCCTAACAGGGTCTTGAGCAATCAGCCCCAGCATTTT | CASSYPNRVLSNQPQHF
medium-sized | TRBD1 | TRBJ2-5 | TRBV20-1 | TGCAGTGCTCCTCCGACAGGGGGAGTCCAAGAGACCCAGTACTTC | CSAPPTGGVQETQYF
medium-sized | . | TRBJ2-5 | TRBV7-8 | TGTGCCAGCAGCTTAGGTGGAGGGGGGCGAGAGACCCAGTACTTC | CASSLGGGGRETQYF
. | . | TRBJ2-7 | TRBV4-2 | TGTGCCAGCAGCGACAGGCTCGAATACGAGCAGTACTTC | CASSDRLEYEQYF
. | . | TRBJ2-2 | TRBV7-9 | TGTGCCAGCAGCTTGGGGCCCGGGGAGCTGTTTTTT | CASSLGPGELFF
few | . | TRBJ2-5 | TRBV4-2 | TGTGCCAGCAGTCTGGACCACTCGAGCGAGACCCAGTACTTC | CASSLDHSSETQYF
. | . | TRBJ2-5 | TRBV11-3 | TGTGCCAGCAGCCCGAGAGGAGCGCGCCAACAAGAGACCCAGTACTTC | CASSPRGARQQETQYF
few | . | TRBJ2-5 | TRBV2 | TGTGCCAGCAGTGAGGGGCGGCGGGAGACCCAGTACTTC | CASSEGRRETQYF
few | . | TRBJ1-2 | TRBV6-1 | TGTGCCAGCAGTCTGGGGCAGGGAAATGGCTACACCTTC | CASSLGQGNGYTF
. | TRBD2 | TRBJ2-7 | TRBV20-1 | TGCAGTGCAGACGCCGGGACTAGCGGTACCTACGAGCAGTACTTC | CSADAGTSGTYEQYF
. | TRBD1 | TRBJ1-2 | TRBV11-2 | TGTGCCAGCAGCCCGCGACAGGGGGTCGGTGGCTACACCTTC | CASSPRQGVGGYTF
medium-sized | TRBD2 | TRBJ2-5 | TRBV27 | TGTGCCAGCAGTCCTAGCCCCCCATGGGCTAGCGGGCGGCACTGGGAGACCCAGTACTTC | CASSPSPPWASGRHWETQYF
. | TRBD2 | TRBJ2-3 | TRBV20-1 | TGCAGTGCTAGACTAGCGGGAGGGGTAGATACGCAGTATTTT | CSARLAGGVDTQYF
. | . | TRBJ2-3 | TRBV7-4 | TGTGCCAGCAGCTATTACCCAGATACGCAGTATTTT | CASSYYPDTQYF
. | . | TRBJ1-2 | TRBV15 | TGTGCCACCAGCAGAGATCCGAGTATAGGTTCATATGGCTACACCTTC | CATSRDPSIGSYGYTF
. | TRBD2 | TRBJ2-5 | TRBV11-2 | TGTGCCAGCAGCCCCCCTCCGGGACTAGCGCCAGAGACCCAGTACTTC | CASSPPPGLAPETQYF
. | . | TRBJ2-7 | TRBV28 | TGTGCCAGCAGTCCCCCGGGGGGCGTCGACGAGCAGTACTTC | CASSPPGGVDEQYF
. | . | TRBJ2-5 | TRBV7-8 | TGTGCCAGCAGCTCCAGGGCGGAGACCCAGTACTTC | CASSSRAETQYF
few | TRBD1 | TRBJ1-6 | TRBV28 | TGTGCCAGTACGGGACAGTTGGATTCACCCCTCCACTTT | CASTGQLDSPLHF
. | . | TRBJ2-1 | TRBV28 | TGTGCCAGCAGTCTACCGTCGGTAAATGAGCAGTTCTTC | CASSLPSVNEQFF
. | . | TRBJ1-2 | TRBV7-9 | TGTGCCGGCAGCTTACTAAGGGGCGCGAACTATGGCTACACCTTC | CAGSLLRGANYGYTF
. | . | TRBJ1-3 | TRBV7-2 | TGTGCCAGCAGCCTGGACCTTAACACCGGAAACACCATATATTTT | CASSLDLNTGNTIYF
. | TRBD1 | TRBJ1-2 | TRBV5-1 | TGCGCCAGCAGCTTTACAGGGGCGACGGACTATGGCTACACCTTC | CASSFTGATDYGYTF
few | . | TRBJ1-6 | TRBV10-3 | TGTGCCATCAGTTCCGGGGGTCCTAATTCACCCCTCCACTTT | CAISSGGPNSPLHF
. | . | TRBJ1-1 | TRBV7-2 | TGTGCCAGCAGCTCTCTGTCTGGGGGTGGTAACACTGAAGCTTTCTTT | CASSSLSGGGNTEAFF
. | TRBD1 | TRBJ1-1 | TRBV6-1 | TGTGCCAGCAGCCAGGGGACAGCTCTTGAAGCTTTCTTT | CASSQGTALEAFF
. | TRBD1 | TRBJ1-1 | TRBV12-3/TRBV12-4 | TGTGCCAGCAGTTCCCGGACAGGGAGCCCTGAAGCTTTCTTT | CASSSRTGSPEAFF
few | TRBD1 | TRBJ2-7 | TRBV28 | TGTGCCAGCAGAACCGGGACAGGGCTCTACGAGCAGTACTTC | CASRTGTGLYEQYF
. | . | TRBJ1-1 | TRBV6-2/TRBV6-3 | TGTGCCAGCAGTGCCCGGCGGGGCCGGCGTGGCACTGAAGCTTTCTTT | CASSARRGRRGTEAFF
. | TRBD2 | TRBJ2-5 | TRBV7-2 | TGTGCCAGCAGCTTCCGACGACTAGCGGGAGGGCGGTACCAAGAGACCCAGTACTTC | CASSFRRLAGGRYQETQYF
once | . | TRBJ1-5 | TRBV28 | TGTGCCAGCAGTTTAGCCATAGGGGGGGAGAGTCAGCCCCAGCATTTT | CASSLAIGGESQPQHF
. | TRBD1 | TRBJ1-6 | TRBV27 | TGTGCCAGCAGTTTATCGCCAGGGGGCGCCGGGAATTCACCCCTCCACTTT | CASSLSPGGAGNSPLHF
. | TRBD2 | TRBJ2-3 | TRBV7-6 | TGTGCCAGCAGCTTAATGGCGGGGGGCGTAAGGGATACGCAGTATTTT | CASSLMAGGVRDTQYF
. | . | TRBJ1-1 | TRBV9 | TGTGCCAGCAGCCGCGATCCCCATCGGAACACTGAAGCTTTCTTT | CASSRDPHRNTEAFF
. | . | TRBJ1-2 | TRBV4-2 | TGTGCCAGCAGCCAACCAGACAGGAATGGCTACACCTTC | CASSQPDRNGYTF
few | TRBD1 | TRBJ2-1 | TRBV28 | TGTGCCAGCAGTTTGGGACAGGTCGCCCCCTACAATGAGCAGTTCTTC | CASSLGQVAPYNEQFF
medium-sized | . | TRBJ1-2 | TRBV6-5 | TGTGCCAGCAGTTTCTCCCAGGCGCCCTATGGCTACACCTTC | CASSFSQAPYGYTF
. | . | TRBJ1-1 | TRBV20-1 | TGCAGTGCTAGGGTTGGGGGGCGGGACACTGAAGCTTTCTTT | CSARVGGRDTEAFF
. | TRBD1 | TRBJ1-2 | TRBV28 | TGTGCCAGCAGTCCGGGGACAGGGGGCTACTATGGCTACACCTTC | CASSPGTGGYYGYTF
. | TRBD1 | TRBJ1-1 | TRBV6-1 | TGTGCCAGCAGTCCCCTGGGACAGGGGTCCGGGAACACTGAAGCTTTCTTT | CASSPLGQGSGNTEAFF
. | TRBD1 | TRBJ2-7 | TRBV27 | TGTGCCAGCAGTTTACTGACAGGGGACGAGCAGTACTTC | CASSLLTGDEQYF
few | . | TRBJ2-7 | TRBV28 | TGTGCCAGCAGTTCCCGAGATTACGAGCAGTACTTC | CASSSRDYEQYF
. | TRBD1 | TRBJ2-6 | TRBV19 | TGTGCCAGTAGTACCAACAGGGGGCGCATATCTGGGGCCAACGTCCTGACTTTC | CASSTNRGRISGANVLTF
. | . | TRBJ1-5 | TRBV28 | TGTGCCAGCAGTCTCCCTAAGGATGGCCAGCCCCAGCATTTT | CASSLPKDGQPQHF